These 11 T cell receptor beta chains share one sample of origin, sequenced in a study of T cells in Graves' hyperthyroidism and ophthalmopathy. RNA transcripts gave rise to amplified TCR beta CDR3 regions. The HTBI primer set served for first-round RT-PCR of the TCR CDR3. TCRdb independently ran MiXCR on the multiplex PCR reads; one entry per CDR3 protein. Here the sample spans under 700,000 distinct CDR3 sequences, 16% being singletons. The source material was blood. These receptors came from a woman younger than 35 with Graves' hyperthyroidism.

In DNA form, the CDR3 reads TGTGCCAGCAGTGACCCGATGACAGGGGACACGCAGTTCTTC. Amino acid sequence: CASSDPMTGDTQFF. The rearrangement links TRBV6-1 to TRBJ2-1, with 8 bases lining up with TRBD1. The J segment lost 12 bases and the V segment lost 3 bases, leaving 10 bases of the junction unmatched. The CDR3 runs to 14 residues. The germline CDR1 and CDR2 sequences are MNHNS and SASEGT.

This clonotype was observed a handful of times. V usage is TRBV6-2 or TRBV6-3 and J usage is TRBJ2-5; 9 nucleotides agree with TRBD2. The trim removed 7 bases at V and 1 base at J, leaving 7 bases unmatched. CDR3 length equals 15 residues. Germline V CDR1 and CDR2: MNHEY, SVGEGT. This chain's CDR3 is CASTFGLATQETQYF. The CDR3 coding sequence is TGTGCCAGCACATTTGGACTAGCGACCCAAGAGACCCAGTACTTC.

Worth noting for this clonotype: A much larger clone differs by one base, so this may be a read error. This sequence joins TRBV20-1 and TRBJ2-7; 8 bases are shared with TRBD1. This CDR3 has 15 amino acids. The germline V gene encodes CDR1 DFQATT and CDR2 SNEGSKA (reference sequence). The CDR3 nucleotides read TGCAGTGCTAGAAAAGGACAGGGTAAAGGCTACGAGCCGTACTTC. It translates to CSARKGQGKGYEPYF.

The CDR3 here is CASSGRNTEAFF. The CDR3 bases are TGTGCCAGCTCTGGGAGGAACACTGAAGCTTTCTTT. The chain recombines TRBV6-2 or TRBV6-3 with TRBJ1-1; D is unresolved. CDR1 and CDR2 from the germline V gene are MNHEY and SVGEGT. The CDR3 loop spans 12 amino acids. The V gene lost 8 bases and the J gene lost 1 base, with 8 bases spanning the gap.

The genes are TRBV30 and TRBJ2-5; D is undetermined. There are 12 residues in the CDR3. V was pared by 3 bases and J by 11 bases, with 16 bases between. Germline CDR1 reads GTSNPN; CDR2 reads SVGIG (reference sequence). Here the CDR3 reads CAWSPHSFLQYF. Written as DNA, the CDR3 is TGTGCCTGGAGCCCACATTCGTTCCTTCAGTACTTC. The whole variable domain, filled in from reference TRBV30 and TRBJ2-5, reads SQTIHQWPATLVQPVGSPLSLECTVEGTSNPNLYWYRQAAGRGLQLLFYSVGIGQISSEVPQNLSASRPQDRQFILSSKKLLLSDSGFYLCAWSPHSFLQYFGPGTRLLVL.

This clonotype was seen a few times. This chain uses TRBV7-9 with TRBJ2-3; D perhaps matches TRBD1 (6 bases). Trimming stripped 8 bases from V and 3 bases from J, with 12 bases between. The CDR3 length is 13 residues. The germline V gene encodes CDR1 SEHNR and CDR2 FQNEAQ (reference sequence). The CDR3 sequence is CASHGTPTDTQYF. The DNA for the CDR3 is TGTGCCAGCCATGGGACACCGACAGATACGCAGTATTTT.

By share of the sample, this clonotype is large. V gene TRBV13 combines with J gene TRBJ1-5; tentatively, D is TRBD1 (6 bases). The germline V gene encodes CDR1 PRHDT and CDR2 FYEKMQ (reference sequence). This CDR3 contains 14 residues. Trimming took 0 bases from V and 8 from J, leaving 11 bases between them. The CDR3 is CASSLGPGAKPQHF. In nucleotides, the CDR3 is TGTGCCAGCAGCTTAGGTCCAGGGGCGAAGCCCCAGCATTTT.

This clonotype was detected only a few times. The rearrangement uses TRBV30 and TRBJ2-3; weak D call: TRBD2 (6 bases). There are 14 residues in the CDR3. Trimming removed 2 bases from V and 7 bases from J, with 16 bases in between. Germline V CDR1 and CDR2: GTSNPN, SVGIG (reference sequence). CDR3 sequence reads: CAWSSGGKVNTQYF. The CDR3 bases are TGTGCCTGGAGTTCCGGAGGGAAGGTGAATACGCAGTATTTT.

A note on this clonotype: A much bigger clone sits one base away, suggesting this may be a read error. The CDR3 region is CASGSSLAGGPYEQYF. The CDR3 bases are TGTGCCAGCGGTTCTTCCCTAGCGGGAGGGCCCTACGAGCAGTACTTC. The V call is TRBV12-3 or TRBV12-4, the J call TRBJ2-7; 12 positions match TRBD2. The CDR3 consists of 16 residues. V dropped 8 bases and J dropped 2; count of bases not matched to a gene: 10.

The chain is built from TRBV12-3 or TRBV12-4 and TRBJ2-5, with 12 bases that match TRBD2. V dropped 2 bases and J dropped 4; count of bases not matched to a gene: 5. This CDR3 is built from 16 residues. The CDR3 loop is CASSLFGTSGLETQYF. In DNA form, the CDR3 reads TGTGCCAGCAGTTTATTCGGGACTAGCGGGCTAGAGACCCAGTACTTC.

This clonotype was seen ten or more times. The rearrangement links TRBV7-2 to TRBJ2-5, with 8 bases lining up with TRBD2. V trimming: 3 bases; J trimming: 5 bases; junction bases outside the gene matches: 17. CDR1 is SGHTA and CDR2 is FQGNSA in the germline V gene. The CDR3 sequence is 18 residues long. CDR3 amino acids: CASSFTSGGGYGRETQYF. CDR3 DNA sequence: TGTGCCAGCAGCTTTACAAGCGGGGGAGGGTATGGTAGGGAGACCCAGTACTTC.